Following are 10 T cell receptor beta chains from one sample sequenced in a study of CD8+CD57+ T cells in acquired aplastic anemia. In patients chosen for sequencing, flow cytometry had shown CD8+CD57+ cell expansion. Profiling that covered TCR beta VDJ and CDR3 relied on genomic DNA as its template. TCRdb itself ran the reads through MiXCR, one entry per CDR3 protein. The table lists approximately 100,000 distinct CDR3 sequences, approximately 73% of them singletons. The source material was sorted CD4+, CD8+, or CD8+CD57+ T cells (not recorded which) from PBMCs. These receptors were obtained from a human donor with aplastic anemia.

This rearrangement joins TRBV6-2 or TRBV6-3 to TRBJ2-6; the D gene is possibly TRBD1 (6 bases). Germline CDR1 and CDR2: MNHEY and SVGEGT. V was clipped by 11 bases and J by 2 bases, with 13 bases between them. The CDR3 runs to 14 residues. The CDR3 nucleotides read TGTGCCGCAACAACAGGGCCTGGGGCCAACGTCCTGACTTTC. As protein: CAATTGPGANVLTF.

The chain combines TRBV6-5 with TRBJ2-5, with D perhaps matching TRBD2 (5 bases). The CDR3 contains 16 residues. CDR1 MNHEY and CDR2 SVGAGI come from the germline V gene. Trimming pared 2 bases from V and 1 base from J, leaving 14 bases between. In nucleotides, the CDR3 is TGTGCCAGCAGTTACCGCGAGACTAACGGCCAAGAGACCCAGTACTTC. It is translated as CASSYRETNGQETQYF.

This clonotype has just one count. The CDR3 here is CSVDDSAVNYGYTF. CDR3 bases: TGCAGCGTTGACGACAGCGCTGTTAACTATGGCTACACCTTC. The rearrangement joins TRBV29-1 to TRBJ1-2, with TRBD1 as a possible D gene (5 bases). Trimming cost V 3 bases and J 1 base, with 12 bases left between them. This CDR3 has 14 residues. Looked up from germline, CDR1 is SQVTM and CDR2 is ANQGSEA.

V and J are TRBV15 and TRBJ2-7; 11 bases match TRBD2. The germline V gene has CDR1 LNHNV and CDR2 YYDKDF (reference sequence). V lost 3 bases, J lost 4 bases, and 5 bases stayed unmatched. The CDR3 contains 15 residues. CDR3 nucleotide sequence: TGTGCCACCAGCAGTCCGGGACTAGCGGAGTACGAGCAGTACTTC. Its protein product is CATSSPGLAEYEQYF.

V is TRBV7-2 and J is TRBJ2-7; a weak D match, TRBD2 (5 bases). V was cut by 4 bases and J by 5 bases, with 12 bases left in between. Germline V gene sequence: CDR1 SGHTA, CDR2 FQGNSA. This CDR3 spans 13 amino acids. The CDR3 here is CASSWERTHEQYF. CDR3 in DNA: TGTGCCAGCAGCTGGGAGCGGACCCACGAGCAGTACTTC.

This clonotype appeared many times. V gene TRBV7-8 combines with J gene TRBJ2-1, with D tentatively TRBD1 (6 bases). The V gene's germline CDR1 is SGHVS and CDR2 FQNEAQ. The CDR3 contains 13 residues. The V and J ends lost 5 bases and 10 bases respectively, with 15 bases between them. The CDR3 nucleotides read TGTGCCAGCAGCCTCGACCAGGGGAACGAGCAGTTCTTC. This sequence encodes CASSLDQGNEQFF.

The chain joins TRBV12-3 or TRBV12-4 to TRBJ1-2; a possible D gene is TRBD1 (5 bases). The CDR3 has 12 residues. Trimming cost V 11 bases and J 7 bases, with 17 bases left between them. This CDR3 is CASRDLLRGYTF. CDR3 bases: TGTGCCTCCAGGGACTTATTGCGTGGCTACACCTTC.

This clonotype turned up a few times. The gene calls are TRBV19 and TRBJ1-1, with D uncertain. The germline CDR1 and CDR2 sequences are LNHDA and SQIVND (reference sequence). CDR3 length equals 14 residues. Trimming took off 6 bases at V and 3 bases at J, with 14 bases between the two ends. CDR3 sequence (DNA): TGTGCCAGTAGCCAACTAAGGGTATACACTGAAGCTTTCTTT. Its protein product is CASSQLRVYTEAFF.

The sample holds a few counts of this clonotype. The chain combines TRBV24-1 with TRBJ2-1, with D perhaps matching TRBD1 (5 bases). V gave up 3 bases and J gave up 8 bases, with 16 bases separating them. Looked up from germline, CDR1 is KGHDR and CDR2 is SFDVKD. The CDR3 is 15 residues long. The CDR3 spells CATSDPTGPGDEQFF. CDR3 sequence (DNA): TGTGCCACCAGTGATCCCACAGGCCCGGGCGATGAGCAGTTCTTC.

The gene calls are TRBV27 and TRBJ2-3; TRBD2 agrees at 9 bases. The V and J ends lost 6 bases and 0 bases, in that order; junction bases with no gene match: 7. The CDR3 extends over 16 amino acids. Germline CDR1 reads MNHEY; CDR2 reads SMNVEV (reference sequence). This chain's CDR3 is CASSLAGSTSTDTQYF. For the CDR3, the DNA is TGTGCCAGCAGCCTAGCGGGATCCACTAGCACAGATACGCAGTATTTT.